The 18 T cell receptor beta chains given below trace back to one sample, sequenced in a study of tumor-infiltrating lymphocytes in primary liver carcinoma. Unsorted bulk tissue, roughly 19-34 mg of it, served as the source for co-extraction of RNA and DNA. The researchers produced TCR beta cDNA from around 500 ng total RNA with a constant-region primer. Slightly modified ARM-PCR with three nested multiplex PCR rounds yielded TCR beta libraries. TRBV1-TRBV30 forward and Cbeta reverse primers drove the first two approximately 11-cycle rounds. TCRdb reprocessed the multiplex PCR reads with MiXCR, giving one entry per CDR3 protein. The sample has 100,000 to 150,000 distinct CDR3 sequences, 64% seen once. The sequenced material came from liver tumor tissue from sampling region 3. Subset denoted: tumor region T3, left-lateral pole. The receptors were gathered from a woman aged 55-70 years with primary liver carcinoma and hepatitis B virus infection.

Note on this clonotype: With a much larger clone just one base away, this may be a read error. CDR3 coding DNA: TGTGCCAGCAGTGCCACTATACAGGTGAACACTGAAGCTTCCTTT. It yields the protein CASSATIQVNTEASF. The V and J genes are TRBV6-1 and TRBJ1-1, with a possible D match to TRBD1 (5 bases). Germline lookup yields CDR1 MNHNS and CDR2 SASEGT. This CDR3 spans 15 amino acids.

Points on this clonotype: Its ends do not fully match the called genes, so a read error is possible. This chain joins TRBV11-2 and TRBJ2-2, with D possibly being TRBD1 (5 bases). Per germline, CDR1 SGHAT and CDR2 FQNNGV. This CDR3 has 18 residues. The CDR3 loop is CPSSLRLGGQGNTGELFF. In nucleotides, the CDR3 is TGTCCCAGTAGCTTACGGTTGGGTGGGCAGGGCAACACCGGGGAGCTGTTTTTT.

In its sample, this clonotype was seen many times. The chain links TRBV5-4 to TRBJ2-7; 9 nucleotides align to TRBD2. The trim removed 3 bases at V and 5 bases at J, leaving 9 bases unmatched. This CDR3 is 15 amino acids long. Germline CDR1 and CDR2: SGHNT and YYREEE (reference sequence). The CDR3 DNA reads TGTGCCAGCAGCTCGCGAGGGACTAGCACCAACGAGCAGTACTTC. Translation gives CASSSRGTSTNEQYF.

As concerns this clonotype: Given a much more abundant clone one base away, this may be a read error. As DNA, the CDR3 is TGTGCCAGCAGTTATGGAGTGGGGGTCAATGAGCAGTTCTTC. Its protein is CASSYGVGVNEQFF. The chain uses TRBV6-5 and TRBJ2-1, with D possibly called TRBD1 or TRBD2 (5 bases each). The CDR3 consists of 14 residues. Germline V gene lookup returns CDR1 MNHEY and CDR2 SVGAGI. V was pared by 3 bases and J by 6 bases, with 12 bases between.

The gene calls are TRBV6-5 and TRBJ2-7; either TRBD1 or TRBD2 may supply D (5 bases each). This CDR3 comprises 14 residues. Trimming shortened V by 5 bases and J by 4 bases, and 15 bases separated the two germline ends. Germline V lookup: CDR1 MNHEY, CDR2 SVGAGI. The DNA for the CDR3 is TGTGCCAGCAGTCGTGCCCAGGGAGCGTACGAGCAGTACTTC. Its protein is CASSRAQGAYEQYF.

V and J are TRBV14 and TRBJ2-7; 7 nucleotides line up with TRBD1. The J call may not be correct, given that the DNA end is closer to TRBJ2-1. Germline loops: CDR1 SGHDN, CDR2 FVKESK. This CDR3 contains 14 residues. The CDR3 region is CASGPGTVGYEQFF. CDR3 sequence (DNA): TGTGCCAGCGGCCCGGGGACAGTGGGCTACGAGCAGTTCTTC.

Regarding this clonotype: A much larger clonotype is one base distant, so this may be a read error. The rearrangement joins TRBV12-3 or TRBV12-4 to TRBJ1-3; D may be TRBD1 (5 bases). The CDR3 is 14 amino acids. The CDR3 sequence: CASTLRGSGNTIHF. The CDR3 DNA reads TGTGCCAGCACCTTGAGGGGCTCTGGAAACACCATACATTTT.

This chain joins TRBV29-1 and TRBJ2-3; the D gene is possibly TRBD2 (7 bases). The CDR3 runs 17 residues. Per germline, CDR1 SQVTM and CDR2 ANQGSEA. Trimming pared 8 bases from V and 2 bases from J, leaving 26 bases between. CDR3: CSTSGGAKAGTTDTQYF. CDR3 bases: TGCAGCACCAGTGGGGGGGCGAAAGCGGGGACCACAGATACGCAGTATTTT.

As for this clonotype: A read error may explain this, as a much larger clone is one base away. The genes are TRBV5-5 and TRBJ1-5; D not resolved. The V gene's germline CDR1 is SGHKS and CDR2 YYEKEE (reference sequence). CDR3 length: 13 amino acids. The CDR3 coding sequence is TGTGTCAGCAGTTTTGACCCGTTACAGCCCCAGCATTTT. Protein sequence: CVSSFDPLQPQHF.

A word on this clonotype: At one boundary the junction diverges from the germline segment, which might be a read error. The J gene is TRBJ2-3, the V gene TRBV29-1; 8 bases are shared with TRBD1. This CDR3 contains 15 residues. Germline V CDR1 and CDR2: SQVTM, ANQGSEA. CDR3 nucleotide sequence: TGCAGCACTATGACAGGGGTCAGCGGCACAGATACACAGTATTTT. It encodes CSTMTGVSGTDTQYF.

Note on this clonotype: Germline and junction disagree at one end, which may indicate a read error. CDR3 in amino acids: CASSLRTRQGTQYF. DNA of the CDR3: TGTGCCAGCAGCTTACGTACCCGGCAAGGGACCCAGTACTTC. The J gene is TRBJ2-5, the V gene TRBV7-9; D is ambiguous. This CDR3 contains 14 residues. Germline V CDR1 and CDR2: SEHNR, FQNEAQ (reference sequence).

The sample holds one count of this clonotype. The CDR3 does not close with the conserved phenylalanine or tryptophan, likely indicating a read error. The chain combines TRBV7-9 with TRBJ1-2, with TRBD1 matching 12 bases. Germline loops: CDR1 SEHNR, CDR2 FQNEAQ (reference sequence). V lost 0 bases and J lost 3; bases outside the gene matches: 8. The CDR3 has 18 amino acids. This CDR3 reads CASSLAQGQGARDYGYTL. CDR3 bases: TGTGCCAGCAGCTTAGCGCAGGGACAGGGGGCGCGGGACTATGGCTACACCTTA.

The rearrangement uses TRBV11-2 and TRBJ1-1; 8 nucleotides align to TRBD1. The CDR3 sequence is 15 residues long. CDR1 is SGHAT and CDR2 is FQNNGV in the germline V gene. CDR3 nucleotide sequence: TGTGTCAGGAGCCGCGGACAGGGAGCGTCGTTTGAAGCTTTCTTT. Protein: CVRSRGQGASFEAFF. Using reference TRBV11-2 and TRBJ1-1 for the parts outside the CDR3, the full variable domain is EAGVAQSPRYKIIEKRQSVAFWCNPISGHATLYWYQQILGQGPKLLIQFQNNGVVDDSQLPKDRFSAERLKGVDSTLKIQPAKLEDSAVYLCVRSRGQGASFEAFFGQGTRLTVV.

This clonotype was seen a handful of times. CDR3 bases: TGTGCCAGCAGTCGGCAGGGTTCCCTTTCTAATGAGCAGTTCTTC. Its protein is CASSRQGSLSNEQFF. The chain recombines TRBV7-9 with TRBJ2-1, with TRBD1 as a possible D gene (5 bases). V lost 6 bases and J 7 bases, leaving 19 bases between the germline ends. CDR1 is SEHNR, CDR2 FQNEAQ, per germline (reference sequence). The length of the CDR3 is 15 residues. Combining the CDR3 with reference TRBV7-9 and TRBJ2-1 gives the whole variable domain DTGVSQNPRHKITKRGQNVTFRCDPISEHNRLYWYRQTLGQGPEFLTYFQNEAQLEKSRLLSDRFSAERPKGSFSTLEIQRTEQGDSAMYLCASSRQGSLSNEQFFGPGTRLTVL.

This clonotype showed up many times. This sequence joins TRBV6-1 and TRBJ2-7; D is ambiguous. Germline loops: CDR1 MNHNS, CDR2 SASEGT. V shed 4 bases and J shed 9 bases, with 13 bases lying between them. The CDR3 extends over 12 amino acids. The CDR3: CASSVLGPGQYF. The DNA for the CDR3 is TGTGCCAGCAGTGTCCTGGGTCCCGGGCAGTACTTC.

This clonotype came up many times. V is TRBV4-1 and J is TRBJ1-3; D unclear. The CDR3 extends over 12 amino acids. Trimming took off 1 base at V and 6 bases at J, with 4 bases between the two ends. Germline-derived CDR1 and CDR2 are MGHRA and YSYEKL. The CDR3 DNA sequence: TGCGCCAGCAGCCAAGGGGCAAACACCATATATTTT. Its translation is CASSQGANTIYF.

Concerning this clonotype itself: One end of the junction is discordant with germline, which a read error may explain. The V call is TRBV7-9, the J call TRBJ1-4, with D unclear. Germline CDR1 and CDR2: SEHNR and FQNEAQ (reference sequence). CDR3 length: 15 residues. The DNA for the CDR3 is TGTGCCAGCAGCTTAGGGGAATCAACTAATGAAAGACTGTTTTTT. This sequence encodes CASSLGESTNERLFF.

Points on this clonotype: Germline and junction disagree at one end, which may indicate a read error. V and J are TRBV11-2 and TRBJ2-3, with 8 bases fitting TRBD1. CDR1 is SGHAT and CDR2 is FQNNGV in the germline V gene. The CDR3 is 16 residues long. DNA of the CDR3: TGCGGCAGCAGCACAGGACAGGGTAGTAGTTCAGATACGCAGTATTTT. As protein: CGSSTGQGSSSDTQYF.